These 22 T cell receptor beta chains share one sample of origin, sequenced in a study of OX40 agonist ivuxolimab in advanced cancers. Sequenced by immunoSEQ multiplex PCR; TCRdb stores in-frame clones only, minus some. The sample holds about 70,000 clones, around nine tenths seen once. The sample here was CD4+ or CD8+ T cells sorted from blood, taken in a trial of the OX40 agonist ivuxolimab. The receptors here all came from an adult with an advanced solid tumor such as melanoma, head and neck, liver or kidney cancer.

The J gene is TRBJ2-3, the V gene TRBV5-1, with 11 positions matching TRBD2. J lost 6 bases, V lost 2 bases, and 14 bases had no gene match. This CDR3 has 18 amino acids. Looked up from germline, CDR1 is SGHRS and CDR2 is YFSETQ. The CDR3 loop is CASSFMPGTSGEGDTQYF. CDR3 DNA sequence: TGCGCCAGCAGCTTTATGCCCGGGACTAGCGGTGAAGGGGATACGCAGTATTTT.

V and J are TRBV19 and TRBJ1-2; no clear D. Between the trimmed V and J ends, which lost 6 bases and 2 bases, there was a span of 7 bases. The CDR3 extends over 12 amino acids. Germline CDR1 is LNHDA and CDR2 is SQIVND (reference sequence). The CDR3 bases are TGTGCCAGTAGACAGAGCAACTATGGCTACACCTTC. This gives the protein CASRQSNYGYTF.

CDR3: CAWRPRGKAETQYF. Here the CDR3 DNA reads TGTGCCTGGAGACCACGCGGTAAGGCGGAGACCCAGTACTTC. The genes are TRBV30 and TRBJ2-5; D gene ambiguous. Trimming shortened V by 3 bases and J by 5 bases, and 16 bases separated the two germline ends. Germline V lookup: CDR1 GTSNPN, CDR2 SVGIG (reference sequence). This CDR3 spans 14 amino acids.

The chain couples TRBV27 to TRBJ1-4; D remains ambiguous. V was cut by 5 bases and J by 4 bases, with 14 bases left in between. The CDR3 consists of 15 residues. CDR1 is MNHEY, CDR2 SMNVEV, per germline (reference sequence). This CDR3 is CASSKREQINEKLFF. As DNA, the CDR3 is TGTGCCAGCAGTAAAAGGGAACAGATTAATGAAAAACTGTTTTTT.

This clone was counted ten times or more. This sequence joins TRBV5-1 and TRBJ1-2, with 8 bases that match TRBD1. Germline V gene data show CDR1 as SGHRS and CDR2 as YFSETQ. This CDR3 region has 14 residues. Germline trimming cut 5 bases from V and 7 bases from J; bases unmatched to any gene: 10. The chain's CDR3 is CASSSGQGAFGYTF. Written as DNA, the CDR3 is TGCGCCAGCAGTTCTGGACAGGGAGCGTTTGGCTACACCTTC.

J is TRBJ2-4 and V is TRBV15, with 10 bases aligning to TRBD1. CDR1 and CDR2 (germline): LNHNV, YYDKDF (reference sequence). There are 18 residues in the CDR3. The J segment lost 9 bases and the V segment lost 2 bases, leaving 16 bases of the junction unmatched. DNA of the CDR3: TGTGCCACCAGCAGACCCCTCGACAGGGGGCCGAAATGGAGCATTCAGTACTTC. This translates into CATSRPLDRGPKWSIQYF.

The chain is built from TRBV30 and TRBJ2-2; unclear D gene. Looked up from germline, CDR1 is GTSNPN and CDR2 is SVGIG (reference sequence). Trimming stripped 3 bases from V and 9 bases from J, with 8 bases between. The CDR3 totals 11 residues. CDR3 in DNA: TGTGCCTGGAGGGCCCCTCGGGAGCTGTTTTTT. Protein sequence: CAWRAPRELFF.

The V call is TRBV18, the J call TRBJ2-3; 14 nucleotides agree with TRBD2. Germline V lookup: CDR1 KGHSH, CDR2 LQKENI. The J segment lost 4 bases and the V segment lost 3 bases, leaving 3 bases of the junction unmatched. The CDR3 has 16 residues. CDR3 region: CASSPGTSGSADTQYF. The DNA for the CDR3 is TGTGCCAGCTCACCCGGGACTAGCGGGAGTGCAGATACGCAGTATTTT.

This clone was seen just once. V is TRBV6-1 and J is TRBJ1-5; D is unclear. CDR1 is MNHNS, CDR2 SASEGT, per germline. This CDR3 comprises 13 residues. The germline V and J ends were trimmed by 8 bases and 1 base, with 9 bases remaining between them. In nucleotides, the CDR3 is TGTGCCAGCGACGATTACAGCAATCAGCCCCAGCATTTT. Amino acids: CASDDYSNQPQHF.

The chain links TRBV11-2 to TRBJ1-1; perhaps TRBD1 as D (6 bases). Germline V lookup: CDR1 SGHAT, CDR2 FQNNGV. The CDR3 has 13 residues. V was shortened by 4 bases and J by 6 bases, with 12 bases between the two germline ends. In DNA, the CDR3 is TGTGCCAGCAGCTCGGGGGGCAGGGCTGAAGCTTTCTTT. Protein: CASSSGGRAEAFF.

The CDR3 spells CASSPPGTVNTGELFF. For the CDR3, the DNA is TGTGCCAGCTCACCACCCGGGACAGTGAACACCGGGGAGCTGTTTTTT. The V gene is TRBV18, the J gene TRBJ2-2; 7 bases are a match to TRBD1. Trimming removed 0 bases from V and 1 base from J; junction bases left unmatched: 2. From germline, CDR1 is KGHSH and CDR2 LQKENI. This CDR3 has 16 residues.

The chain joins TRBV2 to TRBJ2-1; D tentatively reads TRBD1 or TRBD2 (7 bases each). The germline CDR1 and CDR2 sequences are SNHLY and FYNNEI. V was shortened by 5 bases and J by 5 bases, with 13 bases between the two germline ends. The CDR3 consists of 14 residues. CDR3 sequence (DNA): TGTGCCAGCAGTCTCAGGGGGGGTAACAATGAGCAGTTCTTC. The encoded protein is CASSLRGGNNEQFF.

This chain uses TRBV19 with TRBJ2-6; the match to TRBD1 covers 7 bases. CDR3 size: 16 residues. The trim removed 7 bases at V and 0 bases at J, leaving 6 bases unmatched. Germline V gives CDR1 LNHDA, CDR2 SQIVND (reference sequence). The CDR3 nucleotides are TGTGCCAGTACTCGGGACAGAAGCTCTGGGGCCAACGTCCTGACTTTC. Residues: CASTRDRSSGANVLTF.

This clone came up a few times. This sequence joins TRBV18 and TRBJ1-1; possible D gene TRBD1, 5 bases. V lost 3 bases and J 3 bases, leaving 17 bases between the germline ends. The CDR3 has 16 amino acids. Germline assignment: CDR1 KGHSH and CDR2 LQKENI. CDR3 DNA sequence: TGTGCCAGCTCACCCGCTTTGGGGGTCGGTTACACTGAAGCTTTCTTT. Translating it yields CASSPALGVGYTEAFF.

The genes are TRBV6-6 and TRBJ1-1; D perhaps matches TRBD1 (6 bases). The CDR3 runs 15 residues. Trimming took off 5 bases at V and 1 base at J, with 14 bases between the two ends. The germline gives CDR1 MNHNY, CDR2 SVGAGI (reference sequence). CDR3 nucleotide sequence: TGTGCCAGCAGTAATCCGGGACAACCGAACACTGAAGCTTTCTTT. Its protein product is CASSNPGQPNTEAFF.

The rearrangement links TRBV7-2 to TRBJ2-3; D ambiguous. Per the germline V gene, CDR1 is SGHTA and CDR2 is FQGNSA. The CDR3 is made up of 12 amino acids. V shed 4 bases and J shed 5 bases, with 7 bases lying between them. Here the CDR3 DNA reads TGTGCCAGCAGCTCTCCGTTAGATACGCAGTATTTT. Its protein product is CASSSPLDTQYF.

This clone was found once. The chain employs TRBV10-3 and TRBJ2-5; 9 bases are a match to TRBD2. J lost 3 bases, V lost 4 bases, and 12 bases had no gene match. This CDR3 has 17 amino acids. CDR1 ENHRY and CDR2 SYGVKD come from the germline V gene. CDR3 in DNA: TGTGCCATCAGTGCTCGACAGGGAGCGGGGGGAGAAGAGACCCAGTACTTC. Its protein is CAISARQGAGGEETQYF.

The gene calls are TRBV2 and TRBJ2-5, with D possibly being TRBD1 (7 bases). The DNA end is a closer match to TRBJ2-7, so the J assignment may be wrong. The V gene's germline CDR1 is SNHLY and CDR2 FYNNEI. The CDR3 is 11 residues long. The CDR3 region has the DNA TGTGCCTGCGGGGACAGACCCGAGCAGTACTTC. Protein: CACGDRPEQYF.

The chain is built from TRBV2 and TRBJ2-5; D not certain. The end of the DNA fits TRBJ2-7 better, so the J call may be wrong. CDR1 SNHLY and CDR2 FYNNEI come from the germline V gene. The CDR3 has 14 residues. CDR3 sequence: CATRTLVLSYEQYF. DNA for the CDR3: TGTGCCACACGGACGCTCGTCCTATCCTACGAGCAGTACTTC.

The chain combines TRBV7-2 with TRBJ1-4; no reliable D call. The CDR3 contains 15 residues. V lost 3 bases and J 2 bases, leaving 10 bases between the germline ends. Germline assignment: CDR1 SGHTA and CDR2 FQGNSA. The CDR3 spells CASSFSTGTNEKLFF. The CDR3 nucleotides read TGTGCCAGCAGCTTCTCGACGGGGACTAATGAAAAACTGTTTTTT.

V is TRBV6-6 and J is TRBJ2-7, with 11 bases identical to TRBD2. J was trimmed by 4 bases and V by 6 bases; bases with no gene match: 8. Germline V gene sequence: CDR1 MNHNY, CDR2 SVGAGI (reference sequence). The CDR3 extends over 15 amino acids. CDR3 sequence reads: CASRQPGLAAYEQYF. The CDR3 nucleotides are TGTGCCAGCAGGCAACCGGGACTAGCGGCTTACGAGCAGTACTTC.

This chain uses TRBV7-3 with TRBJ2-5, with D perhaps TRBD2 (6 bases). The end of the DNA is better explained by TRBJ2-7, so the J call may be wrong. Germline V CDR1 and CDR2: SGHTA, FQGTGA. The CDR3 extends over 14 amino acids. CDR3 DNA: TGTGCCAGCAGCTTAGGCGGGCGGGGCTACGAGCAGTACTTC. Its protein product is CASSLGGRGYEQYF.